This T cell receptor beta chain is drawn from a study of control samples from healthy donors and cancer patients. Germline V gene data show CDR1 as MGHRA and CDR2 as YSYEKL. V gave up 4 bases and J gave up 2 bases; unmatched junction bases: 7. The CDR3 has 16 residues. The protocol was immunoSEQ multiplex PCR, while the TCRdb copy is restricted to in-frame clones and leaves out a portion. In the table there are some 250,000 clones, 82% of which are singletons. The V and J genes are TRBV4-1 and TRBJ2-5, with TRBD2 identical over 10 bases. The TCR originated in a woman between 55 and 75 years old with lung cancer. Sequencing was carried out using PBMCs. The CDR3 DNA is TGCGCCAGCAGCCTTTCTAGCGGGGGTCTACAAGAGACCCAGTACTTC. This encodes CASSLSSGGLQETQYF.